A selection of T cell receptor beta chains follows, all from one sample in a study of CD8+ T cells in alopecia areata. This table comes from immunoSEQ multiplex PCR, and its TCRdb copy is limited to in-frame clones, with some not included. The sample includes 150,000 to 250,000 clones, 60% to 70% of them seen just once. The specimen was CD4+ T cells sorted from blood, collected at week 4, from a patient treated with tofacitinib. The source of these receptors is a human donor with alopecia areata. Each CDR3 is given with its conserved first and last residue. The D gene is left open where the match is weak. Not every row has a clone size; where given, it reads once, few, many or a size class.

cdr3_aa cdr3_nt v_call d_call j_call clone_size
CASSVSGEGTEAFF TGTGCCAGCAGCGTCTCGGGTGAGGGCACTGAAGCTTTCTTT TRBV9 . TRBJ1-1 .
CATNRLHQSTDTQYF TGTGCCACGAACCGGCTCCATCAGAGCACAGATACGCAGTATTTT TRBV10-3 . TRBJ2-3 few
CASSFRGRGSGANVLTF TGTGCCAGCAGTTTTCGAGGGAGGGGCTCTGGGGCCAACGTCCTGACTTTC TRBV28 TRBD2 TRBJ2-6 .
CASSLPYRNTEAFF TGTGCCAGCAGCTTACCTTACAGGAACACTGAAGCTTTCTTT TRBV7-6 . TRBJ1-1 .
CAWTRDRNYGYTF TGTGCCTGGACACGAGATAGGAACTATGGCTACACCTTC TRBV30 . TRBJ1-2 few
CASSYMGKLFF TGTGCCAGCAGTTACATGGGAAAACTGTTTTTT TRBV6-5 . TRBJ1-4 .
CASSVGQVNTEAFF TGTGCCAGCAGTGTAGGCCAAGTGAACACTGAAGCTTTCTTT TRBV6-1 . TRBJ1-1 .
CASSNRESGSAFF TGTGCCAGCAGCAACAGGGAATCCGGTTCAGCTTTCTTT TRBV6-1 . TRBJ1-1 .
CASSESVLAGGQETQYF TGTGCCAGCAGTGAAAGCGTACTAGCGGGGGGTCAAGAGACCCAGTACTTC TRBV2 TRBD2 TRBJ2-5 .
CASSVTGTSGYTDTQYF TGTGCCAGCAGCGTGACCGGGACTAGCGGATACACAGATACGCAGTATTTT TRBV9 TRBD2 TRBJ2-3 .
CAWSNDYGYTF TGTGCCTGGAGTAACGACTATGGCTACACCTTC TRBV30 . TRBJ1-2 .
CSVAGGRSNGYTF TGCAGCGTTGCAGGGGGACGGTCCAATGGCTACACCTTC TRBV29-1 TRBD1 TRBJ1-2 .
CATESPGGSDTEAFF TGTGCCACTGAGAGTCCCGGGGGCTCGGACACTGAAGCTTTCTTT TRBV19 . TRBJ1-1 .
CASGLRETQYF TGTGCTAGTGGTTTACGGGAGACCCAGTACTTC TRBV12-5 . TRBJ2-5 .
CASSLAGASTDTQYF TGCGCCAGCAGCTTGGCGGGGGCTAGCACAGATACGCAGTATTTT TRBV5-1 . TRBJ2-3 .
CSVGYLHGEKLFF TGCAGCGTCGGATATCTCCACGGTGAAAAACTGTTTTTT TRBV29-1 . TRBJ1-4 .
CSGHHRGLPEKLFF TGCAGCGGACACCACAGGGGACTCCCTGAAAAACTGTTTTTT TRBV29-1 TRBD1 TRBJ1-4 .
CSVGSDNQPQHF TGCAGCGTTGGTAGCGACAATCAGCCCCAGCATTTT TRBV29-1 . TRBJ1-5 .
CASSGPNGETLYEQYF TGTGCCAGCAGCGGCCCAAACGGGGAGACCTTGTACGAGCAGTACTTC TRBV2 . TRBJ2-7 .
CSVRGQATGYTF TGCAGCGTTCGTGGGCAGGCCACTGGCTACACCTTC TRBV29-1 . TRBJ1-2 .
CASSPRTGVYEQYF TGTGCCAGCAGTCCTCGGACAGGGGTCTACGAGCAGTACTTC TRBV27 TRBD1 TRBJ2-7 few
CAISTGQGIINGYTF TGTGCCATCAGTACGGGACAGGGCATAATTAACGGCTACACCTTC TRBV10-3 TRBD1 TRBJ1-2 .
CASSLLRQSYNEQFF TGTGCCAGCAGCCTGCTAAGACAGTCCTACAATGAGCAGTTCTTC TRBV6-5 . TRBJ2-1 .
CAFDRAYEQYF TGTGCCTTTGACAGGGCCTACGAGCAGTACTTC TRBV30 TRBD1 TRBJ2-7 few
CASSLGSGGSREIEFF TGCGCCAGCAGCTTGGGTAGTGGTGGAAGCAGGGAGATTGAGTTCTTC TRBV5-1 . TRBJ2-1 .
CASSYSQGTAEAFF TGTGCCAGCAGTTACTCGCAGGGGACCGCTGAAGCTTTCTTT TRBV6-6 . TRBJ1-1 .
CASSKTANNYGYTF TGTGCCAGCAGTAAGACAGCGAATAACTATGGCTACACCTTC TRBV27 . TRBJ1-2 .
CASSLGPRQGAQYF TGTGCCAGCAGCTTAGGACCCCGTCAAGGGGCCCAGTACTTC TRBV7-9 . TRBJ2-5 .
CASSLSTDTQYF TGTGCCAGCAGCCTTAGCACAGATACGCAGTATTTT TRBV4-2 . TRBJ2-3 .
CASGLVRRRGEAHGDTF TGTGCTAGTGGTTTGGTCCGGCGGCGGGGAGAAGCTCACGGGGACACCTTC TRBV12-5 . TRBJ1-2 .
CSVETSGAYEQYF TGCAGCGTTGAAACTAGTGGGGCCTACGAGCAGTACTTC TRBV29-1 . TRBJ2-7 few
CASSLQGASSYEQYF TGTGCCAGCAGTTTGCAGGGGGCGAGCTCCTACGAGCAGTACTTC TRBV27 TRBD1 TRBJ2-7 .
CASSSRTGRAYEQYF TGTGCCAGCAGTTCTAGGACAGGGCGAGCCTACGAGCAGTACTTC TRBV2 TRBD1 TRBJ2-7 .
CATSKGQGRETQYF TGTGCCACCAGCAAAGGACAGGGGAGAGAGACCCAGTACTTC TRBV15 TRBD1 TRBJ2-5 .
CASSQVRGATEAFF TGTGCCAGCAGCCAAGTTCGGGGGGCCACTGAAGCTTTCTTT TRBV14 . TRBJ1-1 few
CASSPYGQVFYGYTF TGTGCCAGCAGCCCCTACGGACAGGTTTTCTATGGCTACACCTTC TRBV7-2 TRBD1 TRBJ1-2 .
CASSALQGLPFSYEQYF TGTGCCAGCAGCGCACTACAGGGCCTCCCATTCTCCTACGAGCAGTACTTC TRBV7-2 . TRBJ2-7 .
CASNRQGGPYEQYF TGTGCCAGCAACCGACAGGGGGGCCCCTACGAGCAGTACTTC TRBV7-2 TRBD1 TRBJ2-7 .
CASGRGQNQPQHF TGTGCCAGCGGCAGGGGACAAAATCAGCCCCAGCATTTT TRBV6-5 . TRBJ1-5 .
CASSYGQGSQPQHF TGTGCCAGCAGTTACGGACAAGGCAGTCAGCCCCAGCATTTT TRBV6-6 . TRBJ1-5 .
CSVEDPARGDGETQYF TGCAGCGTTGAAGATCCCGCCAGAGGGGATGGGGAGACCCAGTACTTC TRBV29-1 . TRBJ2-5 few
CATSRTGTDNQPQHF TGTGCCACCAGCAGAACCGGCACGGACAATCAGCCCCAGCATTTT TRBV15 . TRBJ1-5 .
CASTPSEWTGELFF TGTGCCAGCACCCCATCAGAGTGGACCGGGGAGCTGTTTTTT TRBV25-1 . TRBJ2-2 few
CASRLQRTGELFF TGTGCCAGCAGACTCCAGAGGACCGGGGAGCTGTTTTTT TRBV28 . TRBJ2-2 .
CASSLEAGVQPQHF TGTGCCAGCAGCTTGGAGGCAGGGGTTCAGCCCCAGCATTTT TRBV5-4 . TRBJ1-5 .
CASSSPQGATDTQYF TGTGCCAGCAGCTCCCCCCAGGGGGCCACAGATACGCAGTATTTT TRBV28 TRBD1 TRBJ2-3 .
CASSAEPEETQYF TGTGCCAGCAGTGCGGAGCCAGAAGAGACCCAGTACTTC TRBV11-2 . TRBJ2-5 .
CASSEGQGSYNEQFF TGTGCCAGCAGTGAGGGACAGGGCAGCTACAATGAGCAGTTCTTC TRBV2 TRBD1 TRBJ2-1 .
CASSLGAGQETQYF TGCGCCAGCAGCTTGGGGGCAGGACAAGAGACCCAGTACTTC TRBV5-1 . TRBJ2-5 .
CASSGPGQGDYGYTF TGTGCCAGCAGCGGGCCGGGACAGGGTGACTATGGCTACACCTTC TRBV7-8 TRBD1 TRBJ1-2 .
CAWSVSSNEKLFF TGTGCCTGGAGTGTATCCAGTAATGAAAAACTGTTTTTT TRBV30 . TRBJ1-4 .
CASKRAGAVNTEAFF TGTGCCAGCAAAAGAGCTGGTGCGGTGAACACTGAAGCTTTCTTT TRBV6-5 . TRBJ1-1 .
CSVEGRVGIGAFF TGCAGCGTTGAGGGCAGGGTGGGGATAGGAGCTTTCTTT TRBV29-1 . TRBJ1-1 .
CAWTQAGGPYPNEQFF TGTGCCTGGACTCAAGCGGGAGGTCCCTATCCAAATGAGCAGTTCTTC TRBV30 TRBD2 TRBJ2-1 few